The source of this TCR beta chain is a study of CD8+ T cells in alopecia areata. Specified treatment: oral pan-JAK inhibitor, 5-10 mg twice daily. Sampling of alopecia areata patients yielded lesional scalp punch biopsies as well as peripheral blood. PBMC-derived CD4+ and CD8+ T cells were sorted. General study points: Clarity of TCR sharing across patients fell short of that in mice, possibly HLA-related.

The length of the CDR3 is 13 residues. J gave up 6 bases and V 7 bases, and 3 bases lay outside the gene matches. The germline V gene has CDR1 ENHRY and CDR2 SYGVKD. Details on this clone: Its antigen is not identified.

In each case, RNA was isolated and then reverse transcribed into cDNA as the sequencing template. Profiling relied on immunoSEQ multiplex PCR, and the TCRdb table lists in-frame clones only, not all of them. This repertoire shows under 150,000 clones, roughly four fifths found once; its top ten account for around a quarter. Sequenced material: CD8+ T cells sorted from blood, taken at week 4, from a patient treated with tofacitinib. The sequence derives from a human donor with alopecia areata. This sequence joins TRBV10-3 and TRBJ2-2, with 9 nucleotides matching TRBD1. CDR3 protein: CAITGTGPGELFF. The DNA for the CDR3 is TGTGCCATCACCGGGACAGGGCCCGGGGAGCTGTTTTTT.